The clone carrying this T cell receptor (beta chain) was observed a few times. The germline V gene encodes CDR1 SNHLY and CDR2 FYNNEI. The CDR3 covers 13 residues. V shed 10 bases and J 5 bases; nucleotides not matched to a gene: 5. The data were taken from a study of cytomegalovirus exposure and HLA in healthy donors. Vbeta (60) and Jbeta (13) primers were used in the PCR. Only in-frame clones appear in the TCRdb table, and some are missing; sequencing was by immunoSEQ multiplex PCR. The sample has 98,000 or so clones; about a tenth are singletons. V gene TRBV2 combines with J gene TRBJ2-7; TRBD2 matches at 13 bases. Sequenced input: PBMCs. This receptor was taken from a man aged 35 to 55 in good health and CMV-seropositive. CDR3 region: CATGLAGVDEQYF. The CDR3 coding sequence is TGTGCCACCGGACTAGCGGGAGTCGACGAGCAGTACTTC.